This TCR beta chain was found in a study of CXCR3-negative and CXCR3-positive naive CD8 T cells. Overall study context: The libraries yielded about 135 million TRB reads, about 1.5 +/- 0.3 million each. The study's findings and limits: Greater hydrophobicity was found in TRB CDR3s of CXCR3-positive naive cells than of CXCR3-negative naive cells. Naive cells that were CXCR3-negative or CXCR3-positive used TRBV-TRBJ genes alike, while memory cells diverged.

The germline gives CDR1 SGHNT, CDR2 YYREEE (reference sequence). This CDR3 is built from 13 residues. In regard to this clonotype: Its specificity is unknown.

The TRB cDNA libraries were prepared by 5' RACE with UMI labels. TCRdb reprocessed the 5' RACE reads, with one entry per CDR3 protein and no DNA. The repertoire table contains over 100,000 distinct CDR3 sequences. This clonotype was sampled from a human donor in good health. Some clones in this sample may be carry-over from other donors' samples. The sequencing input was naive CXCR3+ CD8+ T cells from blood. The sample's subset: CD45RO-CCR7+CD27+CD95- naive CD8+ T cells expressing CXCR3 (TNR3+). The chain employs TRBV5-4 and TRBJ1-2; no DNA is available, so the TRBD1 call from TCRdb remains unchecked. Here the CDR3 reads CASSFPGNYGYTF.